Each of the 29 T cell receptor beta chains below was sequenced from the same sample in a study of response to subunit inactivated influenza vaccine. TCRdb passed the RT-PCR reads through MiXCR, listing each CDR3 protein once. The data contain approximately 500,000 distinct CDR3 sequences, roughly 23% of them seen just once; the ten biggest clones take up 2.5% to 3%. This same sample was also taken into another study, of T cells expressing NK-cell markers. That paper adds: With UMIs, 5'RACE template switching was used to make TCR beta cDNA.

The sequencing here drew on CD4+ T cells sorted from PBMCs, taken about 13 days after vaccination. All receptors derive from a man between 50 and 59 years old who received an inactivated influenza vaccine.

V is TRBV11-2 and J is TRBJ2-1, with D possibly being TRBD1 (5 bases). The CDR3 has 13 amino acids. The germline V gene has CDR1 SGHAT and CDR2 FQNNGV. V dropped 6 bases and J dropped 10 bases, with 16 bases sitting between them. CDR3 sequence reads: CASSSHFQGEQFF. CDR3 nucleotides: TGTGCCAGCAGTTCCCATTTCCAGGGAGAGCAGTTCTTC.

The genes are TRBV2 and TRBJ2-7; tentatively, D is TRBD2 (5 bases). The CDR3 is 16 amino acids. Deletions cut 6 bases from V and 4 bases from J, with 22 bases between. Germline lookup yields CDR1 SNHLY and CDR2 FYNNEI. CDR3 residues: CASSYDPTSGVYEQYF. The CDR3 DNA follows: TGTGCCAGCAGCTACGACCCGACCAGCGGAGTATACGAGCAGTACTTC.

This clonotype was observed a few times. V gene TRBV5-1 combines with J gene TRBJ2-7; 7 bases are shared with TRBD2. The CDR3 consists of 15 residues. Germline CDR1 reads SGHRS; CDR2 reads YFSETQ. V lost 0 bases and J lost 2; bases outside the gene matches: 5. CDR3 DNA sequence: TGCGCCAGCAGCTTGGATCCTGGGGGGGCCTACGAGCAGTACTTC. Its translation: CASSLDPGGAYEQYF.

CDR3 residues: CATRRQGGYEQYF. In nucleotides, the CDR3 is TGTGCCACCCGAAGACAGGGAGGGTACGAGCAGTACTTC. The V call is TRBV15, the J call TRBJ2-7; D might be TRBD1 or TRBD2, each matching 7 bases. This CDR3 has 13 residues. CDR1 is LNHNV and CDR2 is YYDKDF in the germline V gene (reference sequence). With 8 bases removed from V and 4 bases from J, the gap between germline ends came to 15 bases.

The chain employs TRBV6-4 and TRBJ2-3, with D possibly being TRBD1 (6 bases). CDR1 and CDR2 (germline): MRHNA, SNTAGT. Trimming took off 2 bases at V and 3 bases at J, with 12 bases between the two ends. This CDR3 comprises 15 residues. DNA of the CDR3: TGTGCCAGCAGTGACAGGGACAAGGGAACAGATACGCAGTATTTT. This translates into CASSDRDKGTDTQYF.

The gene calls are TRBV29-1 and TRBJ1-4; TRBD1 matches 9 bases. This CDR3 has 13 amino acids. CDR1 and CDR2 from the germline V gene are SQVTM and ANQGSEA. V lost 7 bases, J lost 7 bases, and 7 bases stayed unmatched. CDR3 in amino acids: CSGRTGVGEKLFF. In DNA form, the CDR3 reads TGCAGCGGCCGGACAGGGGTTGGTGAAAAACTGTTTTTT.

The chain joins TRBV3-1 to TRBJ1-3; D is ambiguous. Germline CDR1 is LGHDT and CDR2 is YNNKEL (reference sequence). CDR3 length: 15 amino acids. V lost 0 bases and J lost 2, with 8 bases in between. The CDR3 DNA follows: TGTGCCAGCAGCCAAGAACGGGTGACTGGAAACACCATATATTTT. As protein: CASSQERVTGNTIYF.

This chain joins TRBV7-8 and TRBJ2-7; 8 nucleotides match TRBD1. V shed 4 bases and J 2 bases; nucleotides not matched to a gene: 7. Germline V gene lookup returns CDR1 SGHVS and CDR2 FQNEAQ. This CDR3 comprises 15 residues. CDR3 bases: TGTGCCAGCAGCTCCGGACAGGGATTAACCTACGAGCAGTACTTC. The encoded protein is CASSSGQGLTYEQYF.

This clonotype was detected ten times or more. The chain joins TRBV28 to TRBJ2-7, with D maybe TRBD1 (5 bases). The CDR3 spans 15 residues. V shed 6 bases and J shed 3 bases, with 18 bases lying between them. Germline V gene lookup returns CDR1 MDHEN and CDR2 SYDVKM. The CDR3 protein is CASRRRGGWDYEQYF. CDR3 nucleotides: TGTGCCAGCAGGCGAAGGGGTGGTTGGGACTACGAGCAGTACTTC.

The rearrangement links TRBV7-9 to TRBJ2-2; 9 nucleotides agree with TRBD2. Per germline, CDR1 SEHNR and CDR2 FQNEAQ (reference sequence). V lost 4 bases and J lost 6; bases outside the gene matches: 3. The length of the CDR3 is 14 residues. The CDR3 nucleotides are TGTGCCAGCAGCTCGGGACTAGCCTCCGGGGAGCTGTTTTTT. It is translated as CASSSGLASGELFF.

The rearrangement links TRBV6-2 or TRBV6-3 to TRBJ2-7; maybe TRBD1 (6 bases). V shed 2 bases and J shed 3 bases, with 14 bases lying between them. CDR1 MNHEY and CDR2 SVGEGT come from the germline V gene. CDR3 size: 15 residues. DNA for the CDR3: TGTGCCAGCAGTTACCTGGGGGCACAGGTCTACGAGCAGTACTTC. Encoded protein: CASSYLGAQVYEQYF.

This clonotype was seen a few times. The chain uses TRBV29-1 and TRBJ1-5; 8 nucleotides agree with TRBD1. V shed 6 bases, J shed 5 bases, and the junction held 12 bases outside the gene matches. CDR1 and CDR2 (germline): SQVTM, ANQGSEA. The CDR3 contains 15 residues. The CDR3 spells CSVGFVQGEDQPQHF. The CDR3 coding sequence is TGCAGCGTCGGCTTCGTACAGGGGGAGGATCAGCCCCAGCATTTT.

This sequence joins TRBV5-1 and TRBJ2-6; D gene ambiguous. CDR1 SGHRS and CDR2 YFSETQ come from the germline V gene. The CDR3 is 15 amino acids. The V and J ends lost 3 bases and 0 bases respectively, with 7 bases between them. The DNA for the CDR3 is TGCGCCAGCAGCTCCCAGCGCTCTGGGGCCAACGTCCTGACTTTC. Protein: CASSSQRSGANVLTF. Variable domain in full (rest from reference TRBV5-1 and TRBJ2-6): KAGVTQTPRYLIKTRGQQVTLSCSPISGHRSVSWYQQTPGQGLQFLFEYFSETQRNKGNFPGRFSGRQFSNSRSEMNVSTLELGDSALYLCASSSQRSGANVLTFGAGSRLTVL.

This clonotype occurred a few times. J is TRBJ1-2 and V is TRBV6-5, with 9 bases fitting TRBD1. This CDR3 is built from 15 residues. With 2 bases clipped from V and 8 bases from J, the junction kept 9 bases outside the gene matches. Germline lookup yields CDR1 MNHEY and CDR2 SVGAGI. The chain's CDR3 is CASSYADRGTRGYTF. CDR3 DNA: TGTGCCAGCAGTTACGCCGACAGGGGGACAAGGGGCTACACCTTC.

This chain links TRBV11-2 with TRBJ1-1; tentative D call: TRBD1 (5 bases). Germline CDR1 is SGHAT and CDR2 is FQNNGV. V lost 3 bases and J 3 bases, leaving 20 bases between the germline ends. There are 17 residues in the CDR3. CDR3 DNA sequence: TGTGCCAGCAGCTTCGTCGGGACTTACTTTAGAGACACTGAAGCTTTCTTT. It is translated as CASSFVGTYFRDTEAFF.

In DNA, the CDR3 is TGTGCCAGCAGAACCCGGTGGAAAGGGGGCGAGGGAGCTTTCTTT. Protein product: CASRTRWKGGEGAFF. The gene calls are TRBV6-1 and TRBJ1-1; TRBD1 matches at 7 bases. With 6 bases clipped from V and 10 bases from J, the junction kept 17 bases outside the gene matches. The germline CDR1 and CDR2 sequences are MNHNS and SASEGT. The CDR3 runs 15 residues.

This clonotype appeared many times. The rearrangement uses TRBV6-2 or TRBV6-3 and TRBJ2-1, with no clear D. The CDR3 is 18 residues long. Germline CDR1 reads MNHEY; CDR2 reads SVGEGT. With 4 bases removed from V and 3 bases from J, the gap between germline ends came to 22 bases. For the CDR3, the DNA is TGTGCCAGCAGTTTTGACTTGCGGACCCCAGGCCTCTACAATGAGCAGTTCTTC. Translating it yields CASSFDLRTPGLYNEQFF.

The genes are TRBV5-1 and TRBJ2-7; 12 bases align to TRBD2. Germline V gives CDR1 SGHRS, CDR2 YFSETQ. V was clipped by 1 base and J by 6 bases; unmatched bases: 5. The CDR3 length is 15 residues. CDR3 in amino acids: CASSLPSGGVFEQYF. The CDR3 DNA reads as TGCGCCAGCAGCTTGCCTAGCGGGGGGGTATTCGAGCAGTACTTC.

This clonotype was counted between two and nine times. V and J are TRBV3-1 and TRBJ2-5; D may be TRBD1 (7 bases). The V end was cut by 3 bases, the J end by 5 bases, with 13 bases between. CDR3 length: 14 residues. Per germline, CDR1 LGHDT and CDR2 YNNKEL (reference sequence). The CDR3 sequence is CASSHHRGGETQYF. CDR3 coding DNA: TGTGCCAGCAGCCACCACAGGGGAGGCGAGACCCAGTACTTC.

V and J are TRBV6-2 or TRBV6-3 and TRBJ2-1, with 9 bases fitting TRBD2. The CDR3 is 16 amino acids. From germline, CDR1 is MNHEY and CDR2 SVGEGT. Trimming took 6 bases from V and 6 from J; bases not matched to a gene: 12. CDR3 sequence (DNA): TGTGCCAGCAGCCAACTTGCTAGCGGGACCGGCAATGAGCAGTTCTTC. Translated, it gives CASSQLASGTGNEQFF.

The gene calls are TRBV3-1 and TRBJ2-5; a weak D match, TRBD2 (6 bases). Per germline, CDR1 LGHDT and CDR2 YNNKEL (reference sequence). Trimming removed 4 bases from V and 1 base from J, with 13 bases in between. The CDR3 has 15 residues. The CDR3 reads CASSPGLILQETQYF. The DNA for the CDR3 is TGTGCCAGCAGCCCGGGACTCATTCTCCAAGAGACCCAGTACTTC.

The chain has TRBV2 and TRBJ1-1; D is uncertain. CDR3 length: 13 residues. Trimming left V 4 bases short and J 4 bases short, with 10 bases between. Per germline, CDR1 SNHLY and CDR2 FYNNEI. The CDR3 DNA sequence: TGTGCCAGCAGTGGCGGGAGGTCCACTGAAGCTTTCTTT. Protein: CASSGGRSTEAFF.

V and J are TRBV15 and TRBJ2-1; possible D gene TRBD2, 5 bases. The CDR3 covers 15 residues. Germline loops: CDR1 LNHNV, CDR2 YYDKDF (reference sequence). Trimming removed 3 bases from V and 2 bases from J, with 11 bases in between. CDR3 sequence (DNA): TGTGCCACCAGCAGGGAGACGGGGACCTACAATGAGCAGTTCTTC. Translating it yields CATSRETGTYNEQFF.

About this clonotype: An end of the junction differs from the germline gene, which may be a read error. This chain uses TRBV15 with TRBJ2-7; D may be TRBD1 or TRBD2 (5 bases each). This CDR3 spans 17 amino acids. Germline V gene data show CDR1 as LNHNV and CDR2 as YYDKDF (reference sequence). CDR3 residues: CATSRDRFLGEYYEQDF. CDR3 nucleotides: TGTGCCACCAGCAGAGACCGTTTTTTAGGGGAGTACTACGAGCAGGACTTC.

This clonotype was seen a handful of times. DNA for the CDR3: TGTGCCAGCAGTCAAGCGGGACGGGGGGGATCCTACGAGCAGTACTTC. It encodes CASSQAGRGGSYEQYF. V and J are TRBV7-2 and TRBJ2-7; 8 bases are a match to TRBD2. The J segment lost 1 base and the V segment lost 6 bases, leaving 11 bases of the junction unmatched. This CDR3 is 16 amino acids long. Germline V gene data show CDR1 as SGHTA and CDR2 as FQGNSA.

The chain employs TRBV7-3 and TRBJ1-1; no firm D call. Deletions cut 4 bases from V and 4 bases from J, with 10 bases between. The germline CDR1 and CDR2 sequences are SGHTA and FQGTGA. There are 13 residues in the CDR3. The CDR3 DNA reads as TGTGCCAGCAGCTCTAAAGAAGGCACTGAAGCTTTCTTT. It codes for CASSSKEGTEAFF.

The CDR3 DNA follows: TGCGCCAGCAGCCAACTCGGGGGATTGACCGGGGAGCTGTTTTTT. Translating it yields CASSQLGGLTGELFF. This chain uses TRBV4-1 with TRBJ2-2; D possibly corresponds to TRBD2 (6 bases). Germline V lookup: CDR1 MGHRA, CDR2 YSYEKL. The CDR3 is made up of 15 amino acids. Trimming left V 2 bases short and J 5 bases short, with 12 bases between.

The chain joins TRBV19 to TRBJ2-2; D unclear. The CDR3 length is 14 residues. V gave up 3 bases and J gave up 3 bases, with 8 bases separating them. Germline V CDR1 and CDR2: LNHDA, SQIVND (reference sequence). CDR3 region: CASSIWTDTGELFF. As DNA, the CDR3 is TGTGCCAGTAGTATCTGGACCGACACCGGGGAGCTGTTTTTT.

This clonotype was detected only a few times. The chain carries TRBV7-8 and TRBJ1-2; D is unresolved. Trimming stripped 0 bases from V and 6 bases from J, with 8 bases between. The CDR3 runs to 13 residues. Germline V gives CDR1 SGHVS, CDR2 FQNEAQ. This CDR3 reads CASSLARGNGYTF. CDR3 nucleotide sequence: TGTGCCAGCAGCTTAGCGCGAGGGAATGGCTACACCTTC.